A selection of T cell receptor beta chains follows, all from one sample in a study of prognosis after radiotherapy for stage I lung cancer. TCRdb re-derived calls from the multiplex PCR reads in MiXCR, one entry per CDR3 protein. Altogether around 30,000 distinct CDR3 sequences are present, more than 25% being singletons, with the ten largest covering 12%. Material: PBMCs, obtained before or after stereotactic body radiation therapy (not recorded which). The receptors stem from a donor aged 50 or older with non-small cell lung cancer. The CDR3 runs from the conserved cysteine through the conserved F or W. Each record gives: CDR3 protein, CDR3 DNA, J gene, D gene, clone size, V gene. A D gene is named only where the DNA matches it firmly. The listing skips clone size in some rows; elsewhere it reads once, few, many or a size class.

cdr3_aa: CASSFQGVYNEQFF; cdr3_nt: TGCGCCAGTAGCTTTCAGGGAGTGTACAATGAGCAGTTCTTC; j_call: TRBJ2-1; d_call: .; clone_size: .; v_call: TRBV5-1
cdr3_aa: CATSRGALLPLSF; cdr3_nt: TGTGCCACCAGCAGGGGAGCGCTACTTCCCCTCAGCTTT; j_call: TRBJ1-6; d_call: .; clone_size: .; v_call: TRBV15
cdr3_aa: CSASYLSRSPLHF; cdr3_nt: TGCAGTGCTAGTTATTTGTCCCGGTCACCCCTCCACTTT; j_call: TRBJ1-6; d_call: .; clone_size: .; v_call: TRBV20-1
cdr3_aa: CASRRDFDSYNSPLHF; cdr3_nt: TGTGCCAGTAGACGGGACTTTGACTCCTATAATTCACCCCTCCACTTT; j_call: TRBJ1-6; d_call: .; clone_size: many; v_call: TRBV19
cdr3_aa: CASSATGDLEAFF; cdr3_nt: TGTGCCAGCAGCGCAACTGGGGACCTTGAAGCTTTCTTT; j_call: TRBJ1-1; d_call: .; clone_size: many; v_call: TRBV9
cdr3_aa: CASSRAYGYTF; cdr3_nt: TGTGCCAGCAGCCGGGCATATGGCTACACCTTC; j_call: TRBJ1-2; d_call: .; clone_size: many; v_call: TRBV3-1
cdr3_aa: CASSSLPGSSGNTIYF; cdr3_nt: TGTGCCAGCAGCTCCCTCCCGGGCTCCTCTGGAAACACCATATATTTT; j_call: TRBJ1-3; d_call: .; clone_size: many; v_call: TRBV7-2
cdr3_aa: CAWSKRKVGANVLTF; cdr3_nt: TGTGCCTGGAGTAAAAGGAAGGTTGGGGCCAACGTCCTGACTTTC; j_call: TRBJ2-6; d_call: .; clone_size: .; v_call: TRBV30
cdr3_aa: CASSPNRADTQYF; cdr3_nt: TGTGCCAGCAGCCCCAACAGGGCAGATACGCAGTATTTT; j_call: TRBJ2-3; d_call: .; clone_size: many; v_call: TRBV27
cdr3_aa: CATRDASAGVWNSPLHF; cdr3_nt: TGTGCCACCAGAGATGCCAGCGCAGGGGTTTGGAATTCACCCCTCCACTTT; j_call: TRBJ1-6; d_call: .; clone_size: .; v_call: TRBV15
cdr3_aa: CASMGLDGRVNTEAFF; cdr3_nt: TGTGCCAGCATGGGGCTTGACGGCCGTGTGAACACTGAAGCTTTCTTT; j_call: TRBJ1-1; d_call: .; clone_size: many; v_call: TRBV28
cdr3_aa: CASGGSGQPQHF; cdr3_nt: TGTGCCAGCGGGGGGTCGGGGCAGCCCCAGCATTTT; j_call: TRBJ1-5; d_call: .; clone_size: many; v_call: TRBV28
cdr3_aa: CASEGGTGVRATQYF; cdr3_nt: TGTGCCAGCGAGGGGGGGACGGGGGTTCGTGCTACGCAGTATTTT; j_call: TRBJ2-3; d_call: .; clone_size: .; v_call: TRBV9
cdr3_aa: CASIPAGTMTGELFF; cdr3_nt: TGTGCCAGTATCCCCGCCGGGACTATGACCGGGGAGCTGTTTTTT; j_call: TRBJ2-2; d_call: TRBD2; clone_size: many; v_call: TRBV19
cdr3_aa: CAASRGLAVSSYNEQFF; cdr3_nt: TGTGCCGCCAGCAGAGGCCTAGCGGTGTCCTCCTACAATGAGCAGTTCTTC; j_call: TRBJ2-1; d_call: TRBD2; clone_size: .; v_call: TRBV15
cdr3_aa: CASSDWDIRYEQYF; cdr3_nt: TGTGCCAGCAGTGATTGGGACATCCGTTACGAGCAGTACTTC; j_call: TRBJ2-7; d_call: .; clone_size: many; v_call: TRBV6-1